This TCR beta chain was sequenced during a study of blood T cells in healthy people across ages (dated by TCRdb to the mid-2010s). Concerning the study at large: In model experiments, template switching captured about one uniquely barcoded TCR beta cDNA molecule for every two T cells. Age-related changes in TCR beta repertoire diversity were measured in the study by deep sequencing normalized with unique cDNA molecular identifiers. The donors were split into four age groups: young (average around 15 years), middle-aged (nearly 40), aged (around 67) and long-lived (82). To avoid experimental bias, donors of different ages were randomly spread across the sequencing lanes. The study analyzed two additional independent replicas of 1 million unique cDNA reads from the same blood draw for two donors, one aged 18 to 29 and one aged 80 or older. The full study reports these points: Bulk unsorted PBMC profiling prevented conclusive comparison of naive and antigen-experienced compartments. There was a strong correlation between observed TCR beta diversity and the percentage of naive T cells measured by flow cytometry. Because the CMV infection status of the donors was unknown, age-related changes in expanded clonotypes may potentially have been confounded. Compared with the aged group, the long-lived group had more naive CD4+ T cells, fewer expanded clones and increased TCR diversity, suggesting age selection. As age increased, observed TCR beta diversity per million T cells dropped in a roughly linear way, and a significant reduction was already evident by age about 40. Total diversity estimates from one million sequenced T cells were considered lower bounds and underestimates.

As to this clonotype: What antigen it recognizes has not been identified. A much larger clone differs from this one at a single base, so this may be a read error.

The roughly 39 donors, aged about 6 to 100 years, were systemically healthy Caucasian individuals from Russia. Each donor gave 9 to 10 milliliters of peripheral blood, collected into EDTA-treated Vacutainer tubes. Ficoll-Paque density-gradient centrifugation was used to isolate PBMCs, with at least 6.5 million per sample. Total RNA, at least 6 micrograms per sample, was extracted from PBMCs with Trizol reagent. Naive CD45RAhigh/CD27high T cell percentages were measured by flow cytometry on a PBMC aliquot from every donor. CDR1 and CDR2 are drawn from the germline V gene: SGHTA, FQGNSA. V lost 4 bases and J lost 4 bases; the stretch between them is 13 bases long. From the cysteine up to the phenylalanine, the CDR3 has a length of 14 residues. CDR3 DNA only is kept here, 42 bases in frame from base 1. Receptor amplification or capture employed 5' RACE. TCRdb shows the sequencer as Illumina HiSeq 2500. The second PCR ran for roughly 7 to 11 cycles and used a J-beta primer mix along with a sample-barcoded 5' primer. Each TCR beta cDNA molecule received a unique molecular identifier from a template-switch 5' adaptor carrying 12 random nucleotides. At least 3 million CDR3-containing paired-end reads were obtained from each sample. First-strand cDNA synthesis was performed from all RNA using the Mint cDNA synthesis kit, with priming by a TRBC-specific oligonucleotide. After uracil-DNA glycosylase treatment, a first 18-cycle PCR used universal primers M1SS and BC2_uni_R on all cDNA. The paper's processing steps were these. Each sample was normalized by randomly selecting 1 million high-quality reads, each carrying a distinct molecular identifier. Instead of being binned into consensus sequences, reads with shared molecular identifiers were discarded. MiTCR, set to a Q25 quality threshold and the strictest error-elimination algorithm, was used for CDR3 identification, clonotype clustering and error correction. Lower-bound total TCR beta diversity was estimated with a nonparametric unseen species model using Euler transformation. TCRdb ran its own pipeline on the public reads, namely fastp trimming at Q25 and MiXCR clone calling, and kept in-frame beta chains. Entries that share a CDR3 protein sequence are merged under the most common genes and DNA. The authors' filters were not applied to this entry. Across this sample there are about 810,000 distinct CDR3 sequences, with approximately 35% seen only once. The ten biggest clones cover 10% to 15% of the sample.

The origin of this receptor is a man aged 18 to 29 in good health. The sample was blood. Rearrangement joined TRBV7-2 to TRBJ2-5; D gene: possibly TRBD1, on 5 matching bases. The CDR3: CASSYDRVRETQYF. The DNA is as follows: TGTGCCAGCAGCTACGACAGAGTACGAGAGACCCAGTACTTC.